These 22 T cell receptor beta chains originate from one sample sequenced in a study of cytomegalovirus exposure and HLA in healthy donors. PCR used 60 Vbeta primers and 13 Jbeta primers. Generated by immunoSEQ multiplex PCR, the TCRdb table keeps only in-frame clones and is missing some. The top ten hold 14% of the sample, which has roughly 69,000 clones, roughly 65% seen once. The material sequenced was PBMCs. The receptors were gathered from a male donor in good health and CMV-seropositive.

This clone showed up just a few times. V usage is TRBV13 and J usage is TRBJ2-2; 8 bases match TRBD2. Losses at the gene ends were 5 bases for V and 8 bases for J; bases not matched to a gene: 4. From germline, CDR1 is PRHDT and CDR2 FYEKMQ (reference sequence). The length of the CDR3 is 13 residues. CDR3 coding DNA: TGTGCCAGCAGCCCAGGACTAGCTGGGGAGCTGTTTTTT. It specifies CASSPGLAGELFF.

V gene TRBV18 combines with J gene TRBJ2-3, with a possible D match to TRBD2 (6 bases). CDR1 is KGHSH, CDR2 LQKENI, per germline. V was cut by 6 bases and J by 2 bases, with 15 bases left in between. This CDR3 has 15 amino acids. In nucleotides, the CDR3 is TGTGCCAGCTCCCGGATTAGCGGATACACAGATACGCAGTATTTT. It encodes CASSRISGYTDTQYF.

CDR3 loop: CASSLRPRTSGVFEQYF. The CDR3 nucleotides are TGTGCCAGCAGCTTACGCCCCAGGACTAGCGGGGTGTTCGAGCAGTACTTC. This chain links TRBV11-2 with TRBJ2-7; TRBD2 agrees at 12 bases. The CDR3 length is 17 residues. With V trimmed by 2 bases and J by 6 bases, 11 bases remained unmatched. Per germline, CDR1 SGHAT and CDR2 FQNNGV.

The CDR3 region has the DNA TGCGCCAGCAGCTTGGGGGCGCCCACTAGCTATGGCTACACCTTC. It is translated as CASSLGAPTSYGYTF. The chain combines TRBV5-1 with TRBJ1-2; D call uncertain. The V gene's germline CDR1 is SGHRS and CDR2 YFSETQ. The ends were cut back, 0 bases at V and 4 bases at J, with 13 bases in the middle. This CDR3 region has 15 residues.

This CDR3 reads CASSFHRTGGFNRNTEAFF. The CDR3 DNA reads as TGTGCCAGCAGCTTCCATCGGACAGGGGGTTTTAATAGGAACACTGAAGCTTTCTTT. The chain employs TRBV7-2 and TRBJ1-1; 10 bases are a match to TRBD1. This CDR3 has 19 amino acids. The V gene end was trimmed by 3 bases and the J gene end by 1 base; junction bases not matched to a gene: 14. CDR1 and CDR2 from the germline V gene are SGHTA and FQGNSA.

This clone was found once. The chain is built from TRBV6-6 and TRBJ1-6; TRBD1 might be the D (5 bases). V dropped 4 bases and J dropped 7 bases, with 17 bases sitting between them. CDR3 size: 16 residues. The germline V gene encodes CDR1 MNHNY and CDR2 SVGAGI (reference sequence). The CDR3 spells CASSLDDRRTNSPLHF. In DNA form, the CDR3 reads TGTGCCAGCAGTTTAGACGACAGAAGAACCAATTCACCCCTCCACTTT.

The rearrangement joins TRBV5-6 to TRBJ2-2; maybe TRBD1 (6 bases). Germline-derived CDR1 and CDR2 are SGHDT and YYEEEE. Trimming cost V 2 bases and J 4 bases, with 9 bases left between them. There are 14 residues in the CDR3. CDR3 sequence: CASSFRGITGELFF. CDR3 nucleotide sequence: TGTGCCAGCAGCTTCAGGGGTATCACCGGGGAGCTGTTTTTT.

The chain recombines TRBV7-3 with TRBJ2-1, with TRBD2 matching 9 bases. CDR3 size: 14 residues. V shed 7 bases, J shed 3 bases, and the junction held 4 bases outside the gene matches. Germline CDR1 reads SGHTA; CDR2 reads FQGTGA. The CDR3, as DNA: TGTGCCAGCAAGACTAGCGGCAACTACAATGAGCAGTTCTTC. This translates into CASKTSGNYNEQFF. Looking up the rest from reference TRBV7-3 and TRBJ2-1 gives the full variable domain: GAGVSQTPSNKVTEKGKYVELRCDPISGHTALYWYRQSLGQGPEFLIYFQGTGAADDSGLPNDRFFAVRPEGSVSTLKIQRTERGDSAVYLCASKTSGNYNEQFFGPGTRLTVL.

This clone occurred a few times. The chain carries TRBV15 and TRBJ2-7; 8 positions match TRBD1. Germline V lookup: CDR1 LNHNV, CDR2 YYDKDF (reference sequence). The CDR3 contains 14 residues. Losses at the gene ends were 4 bases for V and 5 bases for J; bases not matched to a gene: 7. The CDR3 region has the DNA TGTGCCACCAGCAAAGGCGACAGGGGAGACGAGCAGTACTTC. This translates into CATSKGDRGDEQYF.

This chain connects TRBV29-1 to TRBJ2-7; possible D gene TRBD2, 6 bases. From germline, CDR1 is SQVTM and CDR2 ANQGSEA. The CDR3 loop spans 15 amino acids. Trimming left V 3 bases short and J 7 bases short, with 22 bases between. In DNA, the CDR3 is TGCAGCGTTGACCGGGGGTCAGGTGCCTCGGGGGAGCAGTACTTC. This codes for CSVDRGSGASGEQYF.

V gene TRBV6-6 combines with J gene TRBJ2-7; 7 bases map to TRBD1. Per the germline V gene, CDR1 is MNHNY and CDR2 is SVGAGI (reference sequence). With V trimmed by 6 bases and J by 7 bases, 15 bases remained unmatched. The CDR3 has 15 amino acids. The CDR3 protein is CASSPADRDGKEQYF. In DNA, the CDR3 is TGTGCCAGCAGCCCTGCAGACAGGGACGGAAAAGAGCAGTACTTC.

This clone has more than one count but fewer than ten. The chain recombines TRBV5-6 with TRBJ2-7; 10 nucleotides align to TRBD1. With V trimmed by 4 bases and J by 8 bases, 12 bases remained unmatched. CDR3 length: 15 residues. CDR1 and CDR2 (germline): SGHDT, YYEEEE. Here the CDR3 reads CASSLPGQGISKQYF. The CDR3 DNA reads TGTGCCAGCAGCCTACCGGGACAGGGGATAAGTAAGCAGTACTTC.

This clone has only a few counts. The chain links TRBV30 to TRBJ1-3; the D gene is possibly TRBD1 (5 bases). The CDR3 runs 14 residues. The V gene lost 2 bases and the J gene lost 2 bases, with 10 bases spanning the gap. In germline, CDR1 is GTSNPN, CDR2 SVGIG (reference sequence). CDR3 loop: CAWSLGRAGNTIYF. In nucleotides, the CDR3 is TGTGCCTGGAGTCTGGGCAGGGCTGGAAACACCATATATTTT. The complete variable domain, with remaining parts taken from reference TRBV30 and TRBJ1-3, reads SQTIHQWPATLVQPVGSPLSLECTVEGTSNPNLYWYRQAAGRGLQLLFYSVGIGQISSEVPQNLSASRPQDRQFILSSKKLLLSDSGFYLCAWSLGRAGNTIYFGEGSWLTVV.

The chain is built from TRBV11-2 and TRBJ1-6, with 8 bases lining up with TRBD1. J was trimmed by 10 bases and V by 1 base; bases with no gene match: 3. Germline CDR1 is SGHAT and CDR2 is FQNNGV. The CDR3 has 14 amino acids. The CDR3 spells CASSLGQGMSPLHF. For the CDR3, the DNA is TGTGCCAGCAGCTTAGGACAGGGGATGTCACCCCTCCACTTT.

The V call is TRBV6-4, the J call TRBJ2-7, with 7 nucleotides matching TRBD1. The germline gives CDR1 MRHNA, CDR2 SNTAGT. CDR3 length: 16 amino acids. V lost 0 bases, J lost 3 bases, and 8 bases stayed unmatched. The CDR3 spells CASSDSNRDRNYEQYF. CDR3 nucleotides: TGTGCCAGCAGTGACTCGAACCGGGACAGAAACTACGAGCAGTACTTC.

This chain links TRBV10-1 with TRBJ2-5; 11 nucleotides agree with TRBD2. The V gene's germline CDR1 is WNHNN and CDR2 SYGVQD (reference sequence). The CDR3 has 16 amino acids. V gave up 5 bases and J gave up 5 bases; unmatched junction bases: 10. CDR3 sequence reads: CASSNPTSGMGETQYF. CDR3 nucleotide sequence: TGCGCCAGCAGTAATCCGACTAGCGGGATGGGTGAGACCCAGTACTTC.

J is TRBJ1-1 and V is TRBV18; 11 positions match TRBD1. The CDR3 has 16 residues. The trim removed 5 bases at V and 3 bases at J, leaving 8 bases unmatched. CDR1 is KGHSH and CDR2 is LQKENI in the germline V gene. The CDR3: CASSSGQGAGDTEAFF. CDR3 coding DNA: TGTGCCAGCTCATCTGGACAGGGGGCGGGGGACACTGAAGCTTTCTTT.

The genes are TRBV5-1 and TRBJ2-1, with 9 bases matching TRBD1. From germline, CDR1 is SGHRS and CDR2 YFSETQ. This CDR3 comprises 15 residues. Trimming at V came to 3 bases and at J to 3 bases, leaving 4 bases not matched to a gene. The CDR3 here is CASSYGTGSYNEQFF. The CDR3 coding sequence is TGCGCCAGCAGCTACGGGACAGGGAGCTACAATGAGCAGTTCTTC.

The chain links TRBV29-1 to TRBJ1-2; tentative D call: TRBD1 (6 bases). Germline-derived CDR1 and CDR2 are SQVTM and ANQGSEA. The CDR3 sequence is 13 residues long. With 1 base removed from V and 7 bases from J, the gap between germline ends came to 13 bases. The CDR3 reads CSVEGWTEAGYTF. The CDR3 nucleotides are TGCAGCGTTGAAGGTTGGACAGAGGCTGGCTACACCTTC.

The V gene is TRBV7-2, the J gene TRBJ2-3; a weak D match, TRBD2 (5 bases). This CDR3 region has 15 residues. V was clipped by 4 bases and J by 9 bases, with 20 bases between them. CDR1 and CDR2 from the germline V gene are SGHTA and FQGNSA. For the CDR3, the DNA is TGTGCCAGCAGCTCCTTCGCGGACTCGGCTGTGACGCAGTATTTT. It encodes CASSSFADSAVTQYF.

This clone occurred a few times. This chain connects TRBV30 to TRBJ1-5; D might be TRBD1 (5 bases). CDR3 length: 13 amino acids. Trimming removed 2 bases at V and 6 bases at J, with 11 bases between. Per germline, CDR1 GTSNPN and CDR2 SVGIG (reference sequence). CDR3 DNA sequence: TGTGCCTGGAGTTTTTCGGGGGGTCAGCCCCAGCATTTT. The encoded protein is CAWSFSGGQPQHF.

V and J are TRBV6-1 and TRBJ2-3; D uncertain. In germline, CDR1 is MNHNS, CDR2 SASEGT. V lost 1 base and J lost 0, with 11 bases in between. This CDR3 is built from 16 residues. CDR3 sequence: CASSEGARPSTDTQYF. DNA of the CDR3: TGTGCCAGCAGTGAAGGGGCGCGACCTAGCACAGATACGCAGTATTTT.